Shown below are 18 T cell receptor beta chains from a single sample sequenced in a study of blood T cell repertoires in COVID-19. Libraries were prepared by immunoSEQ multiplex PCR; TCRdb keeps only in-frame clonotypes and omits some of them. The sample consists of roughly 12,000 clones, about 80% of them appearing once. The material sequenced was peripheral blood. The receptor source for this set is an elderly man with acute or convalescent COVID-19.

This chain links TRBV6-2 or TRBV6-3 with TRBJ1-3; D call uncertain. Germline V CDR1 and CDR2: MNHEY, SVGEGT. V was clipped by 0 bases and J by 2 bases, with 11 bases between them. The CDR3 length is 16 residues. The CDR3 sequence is CASSYSITGTGNTIYF. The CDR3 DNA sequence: TGTGCCAGCAGTTACTCTATAACCGGGACTGGAAACACCATATATTTT.

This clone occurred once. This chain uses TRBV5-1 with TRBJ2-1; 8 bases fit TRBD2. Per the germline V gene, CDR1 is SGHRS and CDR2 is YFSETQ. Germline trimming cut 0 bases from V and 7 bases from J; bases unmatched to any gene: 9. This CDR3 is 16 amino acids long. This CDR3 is CASSLVSAGGWNEQFF. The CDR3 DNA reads TGCGCCAGCAGCTTGGTTTCGGCGGGGGGATGGAATGAGCAGTTCTTC.

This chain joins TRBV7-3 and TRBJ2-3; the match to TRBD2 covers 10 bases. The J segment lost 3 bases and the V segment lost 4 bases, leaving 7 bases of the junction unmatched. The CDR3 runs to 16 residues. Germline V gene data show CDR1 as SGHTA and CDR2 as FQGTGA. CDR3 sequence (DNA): TGTGCCAGCAGCTCTCAGCGGGGGGGCCCGACAGATACGCAGTATTTT. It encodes CASSSQRGGPTDTQYF. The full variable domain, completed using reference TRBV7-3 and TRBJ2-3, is GAGVSQTPSNKVTEKGKYVELRCDPISGHTALYWYRQSLGQGPEFLIYFQGTGAADDSGLPNDRFFAVRPEGSVSTLKIQRTERGDSAVYLCASSSQRGGPTDTQYFGPGTRLTVL.

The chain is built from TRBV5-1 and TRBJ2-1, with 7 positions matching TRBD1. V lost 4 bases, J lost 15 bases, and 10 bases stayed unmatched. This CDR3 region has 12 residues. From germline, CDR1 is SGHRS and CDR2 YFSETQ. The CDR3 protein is CASSQAQGNPFF. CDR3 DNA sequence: TGCGCCAGCAGCCAGGCACAGGGGAATCCGTTCTTC.

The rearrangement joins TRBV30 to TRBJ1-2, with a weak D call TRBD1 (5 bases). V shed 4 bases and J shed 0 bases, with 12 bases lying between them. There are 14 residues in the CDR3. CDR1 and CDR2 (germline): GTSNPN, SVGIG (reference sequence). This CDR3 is CAWITRVPNYGYTF. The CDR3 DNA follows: TGTGCCTGGATCACCAGGGTTCCTAACTATGGCTACACCTTC. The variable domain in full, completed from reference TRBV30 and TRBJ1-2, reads SQTIHQWPATLVQPVGSPLSLECTVEGTSNPNLYWYRQAAGRGLQLLFYSVGIGQISSEVPQNLSASRPQDRQFILSSKKLLLSDSGFYLCAWITRVPNYGYTFGSGTRLTVV.

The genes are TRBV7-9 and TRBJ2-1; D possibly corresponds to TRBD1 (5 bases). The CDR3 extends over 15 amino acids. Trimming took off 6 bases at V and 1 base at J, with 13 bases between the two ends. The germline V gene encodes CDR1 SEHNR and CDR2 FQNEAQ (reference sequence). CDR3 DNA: TGTGCCAGCAGTTCCCGCCGGACATCCTACAATGAGCAGTTCTTC. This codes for CASSSRRTSYNEQFF. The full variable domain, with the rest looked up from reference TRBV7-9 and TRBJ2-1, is DTGVSQNPRHKITKRGQNVTFRCDPISEHNRLYWYRQTLGQGPEFLTYFQNEAQLEKSRLLSDRFSAERPKGSFSTLEIQRTEQGDSAMYLCASSSRRTSYNEQFFGPGTRLTVL.

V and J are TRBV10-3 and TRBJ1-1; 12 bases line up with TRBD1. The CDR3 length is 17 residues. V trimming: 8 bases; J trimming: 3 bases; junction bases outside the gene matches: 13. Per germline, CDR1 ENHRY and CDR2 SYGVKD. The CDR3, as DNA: TGTGCCATCTCCCCGGGCTCGGGACAGGGGGCAGACACTGAAGCTTTCTTT. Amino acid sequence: CAISPGSGQGADTEAFF.

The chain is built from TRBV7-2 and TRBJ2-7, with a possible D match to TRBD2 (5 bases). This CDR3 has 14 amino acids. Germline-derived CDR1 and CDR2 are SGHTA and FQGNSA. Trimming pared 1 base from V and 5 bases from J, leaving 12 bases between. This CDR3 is CASSLVRGSHEQYF. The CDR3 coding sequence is TGTGCCAGCAGCTTAGTACGCGGGTCCCACGAGCAGTACTTC.

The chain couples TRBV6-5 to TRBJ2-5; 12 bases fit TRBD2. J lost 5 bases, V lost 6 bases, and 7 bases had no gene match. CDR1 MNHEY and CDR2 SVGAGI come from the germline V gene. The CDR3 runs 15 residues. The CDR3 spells CASSLAGGLGETQYF. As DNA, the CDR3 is TGTGCCAGCAGCCTAGCGGGGGGGCTGGGGGAGACCCAGTACTTC.

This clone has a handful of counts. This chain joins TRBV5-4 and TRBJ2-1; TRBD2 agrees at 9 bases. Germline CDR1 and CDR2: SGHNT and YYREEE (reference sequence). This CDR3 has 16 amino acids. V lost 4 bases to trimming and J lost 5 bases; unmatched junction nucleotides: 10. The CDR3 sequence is CASSPLPSGANNEQFF. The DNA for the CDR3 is TGTGCCAGCAGCCCCCTTCCTAGCGGGGCGAACAATGAGCAGTTCTTC.

The CDR3 coding sequence is TGTGCCAGCAGCTCCCCCCGGGGCTACACCTTC. Translating it yields CASSSPRGYTF. This rearrangement joins TRBV7-9 to TRBJ1-2; D unresolved. The CDR3 spans 11 residues. V lost 4 bases, J lost 8 bases, and 8 bases lay in between. Germline V gene data show CDR1 as SEHNR and CDR2 as FQNEAQ (reference sequence).

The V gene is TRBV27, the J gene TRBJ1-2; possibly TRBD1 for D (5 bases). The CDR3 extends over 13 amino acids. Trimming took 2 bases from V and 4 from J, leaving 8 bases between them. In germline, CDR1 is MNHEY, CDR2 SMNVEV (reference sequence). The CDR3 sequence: CASSLGASYGYTF. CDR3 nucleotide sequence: TGTGCCAGCAGTTTAGGGGCGAGCTATGGCTACACCTTC.

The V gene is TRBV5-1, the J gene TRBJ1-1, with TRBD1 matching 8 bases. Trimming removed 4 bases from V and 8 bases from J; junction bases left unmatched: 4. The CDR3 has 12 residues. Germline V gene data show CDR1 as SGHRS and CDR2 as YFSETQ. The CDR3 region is CASSGQGAEAFF. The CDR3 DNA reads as TGCGCCAGCAGCGGACAGGGAGCCGAAGCTTTCTTT.

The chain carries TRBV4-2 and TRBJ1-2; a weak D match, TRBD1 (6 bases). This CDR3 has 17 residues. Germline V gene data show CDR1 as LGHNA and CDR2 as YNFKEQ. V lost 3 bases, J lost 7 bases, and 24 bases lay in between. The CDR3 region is CASSQPDRTQQGPGYTF. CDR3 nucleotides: TGTGCCAGCAGCCAGCCGGACAGAACGCAACAGGGCCCTGGCTACACCTTC.

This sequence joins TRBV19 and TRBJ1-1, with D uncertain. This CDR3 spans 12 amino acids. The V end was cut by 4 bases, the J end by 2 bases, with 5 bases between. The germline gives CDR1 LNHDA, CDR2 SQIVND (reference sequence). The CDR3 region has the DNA TGTGCCAGTAGTAACAGCAACACTGAAGCTTTCTTT. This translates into CASSNSNTEAFF.

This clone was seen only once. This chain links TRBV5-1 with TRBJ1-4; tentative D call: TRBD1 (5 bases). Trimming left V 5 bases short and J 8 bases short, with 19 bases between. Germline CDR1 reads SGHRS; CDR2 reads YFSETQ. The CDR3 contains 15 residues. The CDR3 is CASRSPEEGIEKLFF. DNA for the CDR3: TGCGCCAGCAGGTCCCCCGAGGAGGGGATCGAAAAACTGTTTTTT.

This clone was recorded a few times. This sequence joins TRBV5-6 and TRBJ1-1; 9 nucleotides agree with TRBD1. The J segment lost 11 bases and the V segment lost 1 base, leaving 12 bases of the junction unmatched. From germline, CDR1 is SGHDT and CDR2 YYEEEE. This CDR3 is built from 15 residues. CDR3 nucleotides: TGTGCCAGCAGCTTGTTTACGCGGACAGGGGATCGGGCTTTCTTT. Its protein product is CASSLFTRTGDRAFF.

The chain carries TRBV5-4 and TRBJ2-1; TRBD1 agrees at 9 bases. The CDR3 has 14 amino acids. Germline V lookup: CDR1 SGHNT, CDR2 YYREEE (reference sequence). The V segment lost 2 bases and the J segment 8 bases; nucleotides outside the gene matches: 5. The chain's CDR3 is CASSFWTGVDEQFF. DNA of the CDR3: TGTGCCAGCAGCTTCTGGACAGGGGTTGATGAGCAGTTCTTC. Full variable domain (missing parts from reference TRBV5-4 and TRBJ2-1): ETGVTQSPTHLIKTRGQQVTLRCSSQSGHNTVSWYQQALGQGPQFIFQYYREEENGRGNFPPRFSGLQFPNYSSELNVNALELDDSALYLCASSFWTGVDEQFFGPGTRLTVL.